This T cell receptor (beta chain) was captured in a study of blood T cell repertoires in COVID-19. V was clipped by 5 bases and J by 4 bases; unmatched bases: 13. CDR3 length: 17 residues. From germline, CDR1 is LNHDA and CDR2 SQIVND (reference sequence). Methods used by the authors: Reference gene primer amplification yielded estimated nucleated cell counts. Profiled with immunoSEQ multiplex PCR; TCRdb holds only in-frame clones, not every one. V and J calls and clone size are those listed in that table; D and trimming were worked out from the DNA. This table holds about 170,000 clones, around 80% found once.

Sequenced: PBMCs or T cells enriched from blood (not recorded which). This TCR was recovered from a woman between 65 and 79 years old in a cohort exposed to, infected with or recovered from COVID-19 (not recorded which). The chain carries TRBV19 and TRBJ1-2, with 10 bases lining up with TRBD1. The CDR3 DNA reads TGTGCCAGTAGTCAACACGGGACAGGGGATCTTGGCTATGGCTACACCTTC. Translating gives CASSQHGTGDLGYGYTF.